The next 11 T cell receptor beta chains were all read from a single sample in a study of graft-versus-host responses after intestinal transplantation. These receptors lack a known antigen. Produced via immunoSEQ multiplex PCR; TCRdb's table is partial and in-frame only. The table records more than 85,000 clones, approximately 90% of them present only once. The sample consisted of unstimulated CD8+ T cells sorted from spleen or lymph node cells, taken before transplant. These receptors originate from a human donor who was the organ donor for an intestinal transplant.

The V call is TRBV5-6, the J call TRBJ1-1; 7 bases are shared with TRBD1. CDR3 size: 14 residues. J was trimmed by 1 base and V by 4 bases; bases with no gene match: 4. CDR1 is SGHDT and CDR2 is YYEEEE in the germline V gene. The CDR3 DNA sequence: TGTGCCAGCAGCGAGGGGGCGACGAACACTGAAGCTTTCTTT. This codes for CASSEGATNTEAFF.

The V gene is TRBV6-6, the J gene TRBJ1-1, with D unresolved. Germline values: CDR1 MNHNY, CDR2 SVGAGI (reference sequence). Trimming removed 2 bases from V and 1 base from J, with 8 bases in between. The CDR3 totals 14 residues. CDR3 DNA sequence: TGTGCCAGCAGTTACCTTCCCTGGAACACTGAAGCTTTCTTT. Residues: CASSYLPWNTEAFF.

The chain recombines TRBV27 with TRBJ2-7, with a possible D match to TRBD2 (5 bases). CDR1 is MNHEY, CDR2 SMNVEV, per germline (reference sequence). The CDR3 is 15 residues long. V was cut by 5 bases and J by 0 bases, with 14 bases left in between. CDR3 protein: CASSGRLAFSYEQYF. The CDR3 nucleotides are TGTGCCAGCAGTGGAAGGTTAGCGTTCTCCTACGAGCAGTACTTC.

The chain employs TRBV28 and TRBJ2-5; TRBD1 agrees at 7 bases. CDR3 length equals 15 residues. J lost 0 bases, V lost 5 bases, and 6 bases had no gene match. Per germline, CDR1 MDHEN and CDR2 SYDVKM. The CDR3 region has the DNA TGTGCCAGCAGTCCAAGGGACAGCTACCAAGAGACCCAGTACTTC. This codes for CASSPRDSYQETQYF.

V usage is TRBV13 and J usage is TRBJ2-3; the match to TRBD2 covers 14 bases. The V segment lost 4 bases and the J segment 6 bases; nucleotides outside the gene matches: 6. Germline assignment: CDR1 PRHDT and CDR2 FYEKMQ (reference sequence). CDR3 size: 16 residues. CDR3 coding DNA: TGTGCCAGCAGCTCGACTAGCGGGGGGGCTGGGGATACGCAGTATTTT. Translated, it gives CASSSTSGGAGDTQYF.

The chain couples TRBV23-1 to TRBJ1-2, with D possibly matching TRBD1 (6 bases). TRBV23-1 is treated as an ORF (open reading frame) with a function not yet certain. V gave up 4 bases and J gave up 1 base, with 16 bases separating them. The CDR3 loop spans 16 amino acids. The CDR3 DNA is TGCGCCAGCAGTCCCGGGACAAGGGAGGGTAACTATGGCTACACCTTC. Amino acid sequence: CASSPGTREGNYGYTF.

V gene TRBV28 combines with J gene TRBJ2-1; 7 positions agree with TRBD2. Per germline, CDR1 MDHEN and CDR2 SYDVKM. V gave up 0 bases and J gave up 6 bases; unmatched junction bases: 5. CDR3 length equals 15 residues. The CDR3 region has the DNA TGTGCCAGCAGTTTATGGGGGGGGATTCTCAATGAGCAGTTCTTC. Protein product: CASSLWGGILNEQFF.

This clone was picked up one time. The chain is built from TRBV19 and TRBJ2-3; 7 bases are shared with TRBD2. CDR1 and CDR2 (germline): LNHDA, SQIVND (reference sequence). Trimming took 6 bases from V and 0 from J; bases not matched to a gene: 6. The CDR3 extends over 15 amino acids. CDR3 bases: TGTGCCAGTAGCCTAGAAGCGGGAAGCACAGATACGCAGTATTTT. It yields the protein CASSLEAGSTDTQYF.

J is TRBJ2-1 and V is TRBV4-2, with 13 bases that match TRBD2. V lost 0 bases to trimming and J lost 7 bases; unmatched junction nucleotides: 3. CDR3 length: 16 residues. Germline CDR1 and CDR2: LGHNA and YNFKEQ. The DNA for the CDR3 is TGTGCCAGCAGCCAAGAACTAGCGGGAGGGCCAAATGAGCAGTTCTTC. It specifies CASSQELAGGPNEQFF.

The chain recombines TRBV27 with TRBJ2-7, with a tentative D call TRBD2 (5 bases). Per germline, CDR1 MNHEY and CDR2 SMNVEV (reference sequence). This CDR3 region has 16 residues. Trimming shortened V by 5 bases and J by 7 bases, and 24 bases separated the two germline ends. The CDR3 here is CASSRHRGPIEEEQYF. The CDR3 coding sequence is TGTGCCAGCAGTAGACACCGGGGTCCCATTGAAGAGGAGCAGTACTTC.

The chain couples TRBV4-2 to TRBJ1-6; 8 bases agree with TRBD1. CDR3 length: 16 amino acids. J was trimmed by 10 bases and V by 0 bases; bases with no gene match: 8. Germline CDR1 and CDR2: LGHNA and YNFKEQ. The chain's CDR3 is CASSQDPDRVGSPLHF. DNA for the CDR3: TGTGCCAGCAGCCAAGATCCGGACAGGGTTGGGTCACCCCTCCACTTT.